This TCR beta chain was sequenced for a study of blood T cell repertoires in COVID-19. Study-wide context: Samples representing acute and convalescent COVID-19 were sourced from the United States, Italy and Spain. The analysed material was cDNA or gDNA that came from T cells, B-cell-depleted T cells, or PBMCs.

Original data processing: Reference gene primer amplification gave estimated nucleated cell counts. The protocol was immunoSEQ multiplex PCR, while the TCRdb copy is restricted to in-frame clones and leaves out a portion. The V and J calls and the clone size are those of that table, but D and trimming were determined from the DNA. Among about 280,000 clones listed, roughly nine tenths were seen once. The specimen was peripheral blood. The sequence was collected from a man aged 35 to 55 with active or convalescent COVID-19.

CDR3 region: CASSIGAGGETQYF. CDR3 in DNA: TGTGCCAGTAGTATAGGGGCAGGAGGAGAGACCCAGTACTTC. V is TRBV19 and J is TRBJ2-5, with a tentative D call TRBD2 (5 bases). Germline V gene sequence: CDR1 LNHDA, CDR2 SQIVND (reference sequence). Between the trimmed V and J ends, which lost 1 base and 4 bases, there was a span of 10 bases. This CDR3 has 14 residues. Using reference TRBV19 and TRBJ2-5 for the parts outside the CDR3, the full variable domain is DGGITQSPKYLFRKEGQNVTLSCEQNLNHDAMYWYRQDPGQGLRLIYYSQIVNDFQKGDIAEGYSVSREKKESFPLTVTSAQKNPTAFYLCASSIGAGGETQYFGPGTRLLVL.